The 10 T cell receptor beta chains below come from one sample, sequenced in a study of T-cell reconstitution after alpha-beta-depleted transplantation in children (dated by TCRdb to about 2016). Library generation was performed with PCR. The instrument given in TCRdb is Illumina HiSeq 2500. TCR library preparation used molecular barcoding, with unique molecular identifiers applied to normalize quantification of the TCRbeta repertoire. The raw public data were reprocessed by TCRdb itself: fastp quality trimming at Q25, MiXCR clonotype calling, in-frame beta chains only. Rows with one shared CDR3 protein collapse into an entry with the most common genes and DNA. This sample comprises around 600,000 distinct CDR3 sequences, about 10% of them detected only once. The top ten clones comprise less than 5% of the sample. Source: PBMCs from the stem cell graft donor, taken from the stem cell graft. The receptors originated from a human donor who donated a stem cell graft to a child with acute myeloid leukemia.

The gene calls are TRBV12-3 or TRBV12-4 and TRBJ1-6; a weak D match, TRBD1 (5 bases). The CDR3 extends over 18 amino acids. V gave up 8 bases and J gave up 7 bases, with 27 bases separating them. The CDR3 nucleotides are TGTGCCAGCCGAGTATCGGACATGACAACGAAGTGGAATTCACCCCTCCACTTT. This encodes CASRVSDMTTKWNSPLHF.

This clonotype was seen at least ten times. V gene TRBV11-2 combines with J gene TRBJ2-7; TRBD2 might be the D (6 bases). V was cut by 4 bases and J by 0 bases, with 16 bases left in between. This CDR3 contains 16 residues. Germline loops: CDR1 SGHAT, CDR2 FQNNGV. The CDR3 coding sequence is TGTGCCAGCAGCTCCTGGCTAGCGCAGAGCTCCTACGAGCAGTACTTC. Protein: CASSSWLAQSSYEQYF.

The gene calls are TRBV20-1 and TRBJ2-7; a weak D match, TRBD2 (5 bases). Between the trimmed V and J ends, which lost 1 base and 3 bases, there was a span of 13 bases. Germline lookup yields CDR1 DFQATT and CDR2 SNEGSKA (reference sequence). This CDR3 comprises 14 residues. The CDR3 DNA is TGCAGTGCTAGAGGGAGGCTAGCAGTCTACGAGCAGTACTTC. As protein: CSARGRLAVYEQYF.

The chain couples TRBV4-2 to TRBJ2-1; the D call may be TRBD1 or TRBD2 (5 bases each). Germline CDR1 LGHNA, CDR2 YNFKEQ. V was cut by 3 bases and J by 8 bases, with 11 bases left in between. The CDR3 totals 13 residues. CDR3 in DNA: TGTGCCAGCAGCCATAGAGAGGGGTATGAGCAGTTCTTC. This translates into CASSHREGYEQFF.

At least ten counts were recorded for this clonotype. V is TRBV4-3 and J is TRBJ1-5; 9 nucleotides match TRBD1. Per germline, CDR1 LGHNA and CDR2 YSLEER. The length of the CDR3 is 18 residues. The V and J ends lost 1 base and 5 bases, in that order; junction bases with no gene match: 12. In DNA, the CDR3 is TGCGCCAGCAGCCAAGTCCCGTGGGGGACAGGGCCTGATCAGCCCCAGCATTTT. Protein sequence: CASSQVPWGTGPDQPQHF.

This clonotype was seen repeatedly, ten times or more. This chain uses TRBV15 with TRBJ2-1; D is unclear. Germline CDR1 reads LNHNV; CDR2 reads YYDKDF (reference sequence). The CDR3 extends over 11 amino acids. Deletions cut 5 bases from V and 4 bases from J, with 3 bases between. CDR3 amino acids: CATSGYNEQFF. CDR3 sequence (DNA): TGTGCCACCAGCGGGTACAATGAGCAGTTCTTC.

This clonotype came up many times. The chain combines TRBV25-1 with TRBJ2-5; 9 nucleotides align to TRBD1. V was pared by 6 bases and J by 0 bases, with 5 bases of the junction left unmatched. CDR3 length equals 15 residues. Germline V gene lookup returns CDR1 MGHDK and CDR2 SYGVNS. CDR3 coding DNA: TGTGCCAGCAGCCACAGGGGGCTATACCAAGAGACCCAGTACTTC. Residues: CASSHRGLYQETQYF.

This clonotype turned up a few times. The rearrangement uses TRBV29-1 and TRBJ2-7, with a tentative D call TRBD2 (7 bases). The V gene lost 2 bases and the J gene lost 0 bases, with 14 bases spanning the gap. The CDR3 is 15 amino acids. From germline, CDR1 is SQVTM and CDR2 ANQGSEA. The CDR3 region has the DNA TGCAGCGTTGAAAGGGGAGGGGGAGGCTCCTACGAGCAGTACTTC. It encodes CSVERGGGGSYEQYF.

In its sample, this clonotype was seen once. A clone one base away is much larger, so this may be a read error. The rearrangement joins TRBV6-1 to TRBJ2-1; tentative D call: TRBD2 (5 bases). Germline V gives CDR1 MNHNS, CDR2 SASEGT. The CDR3 is 14 amino acids. The CDR3 coding sequence is TGTGCCAGCAATAGCGCCCCTTCCTACATTGAGCAGTTCTTC. Residues: CASNSAPSYIEQFF.

This clonotype has only a few counts. The chain couples TRBV12-3 or TRBV12-4 to TRBJ1-3; D remains unclear. The CDR3 extends over 15 amino acids. V was cut by 6 bases and J by 4 bases, with 16 bases left in between. In nucleotides, the CDR3 is TGTGCCAGCAGCCCTCGGCGGGGATCCGGAAACACCATATATTTT. Its protein is CASSPRRGSGNTIYF.